This T cell receptor beta chain was sequenced in a study of shared clonotypes between healthy human individuals. Study-level background: Used for every donor were three CD4 naive, three CD4 memory, two CD8 naive and one CD8 memory plate. Whole-study results and caveats: An expected dependence of interdonor clonotype sharing on sequencing depth was noted.

The V gene's germline CDR1 is SEHNR and CDR2 FQNEAQ (reference sequence). CDR3 length equals 15 residues. V was pared by 3 bases and J by 1 base, with 2 bases of the junction left unmatched. The study separated CD4+ cells into CD45RA+ naive and CD45RA-negative memory subsets. Comment on this clone: The antigen is not known.

Here immunoSEQ multiplex PCR was the method, and the copy in TCRdb shows in-frame clones only, minus some. Among under 2,500,000 clones listed, 90% to 96% were seen once. Sequencing input: naive CD4+ T cells sorted from blood. Subset described: CD45RA+ positively selected. The sequence was obtained from a man between 18 and 35 years old in good health. The genes are TRBV7-9 and TRBJ2-3; 9 bases fit TRBD2. Written as DNA, the CDR3 is TGTGCCAGCAGCTTGGCGGGAGGGCGCACAGATACGCAGTATTTT. Translated: CASSLAGGRTDTQYF.